This is a list of T cell receptor beta chains from one sample in a study of CXCR3-negative and CXCR3-positive naive CD8 T cells. No DNA is given; TCRdb re-called the 5' RACE reads and lists each CDR3 protein once. This sample's clone table lists 100,000 to 150,000 distinct CDR3 sequences. Sequenced material: naive CXCR3- CD8+ T cells from blood. These receptors were taken from a human donor in good health. Some clones in this sample may be carry-over from other donors' samples. Each CDR3 is given with its conserved first and last residue. Fields, in order: V gene, J gene, CDR3 protein.

>TRBV20-1|TRBJ1-5
CSARYPGISQPQHF
>TRBV25-1|TRBJ2-7
CASSELGVSGVNEQYF
>TRBV29-1|TRBJ2-5
CSARLAGAQTQYF
>TRBV12-3/TRBV12-4|TRBJ2-1
CASSSLKTKSYNEQFF
>TRBV27|TRBJ2-7
CASSTRGPNEQYF
>TRBV7-9|TRBJ2-6
CASSALRTGLNSGANVLTF
>TRBV20-1|TRBJ2-4
CSAPPGAVGTKNIQYF
>TRBV29-1|TRBJ2-2
CSVWTGRIGELFF
>TRBV4-1|TRBJ2-1
CASSHDRGWEQFF
>TRBV27|TRBJ2-2
CASTGQGAVGELFF
>TRBV20-1|TRBJ2-7
CSARERGARNEQYF
>TRBV5-1|TRBJ2-5
CASTNAGGRETQYF
>TRBV5-1|TRBJ1-1
CASSYLTRNTEAFF
>TRBV6-5|TRBJ1-1
CASSYSGAEAFF
>TRBV20-1|TRBJ1-1
CSAGTGSEAFF
>TRBV7-6|TRBJ1-1
CASTTYGTVNTEAFF
>TRBV15|TRBJ2-7
CATSREGQGFDEQYF
>TRBV6-5|TRBJ2-7
CASSYSSGTNEQYF
>TRBV29-1|TRBJ2-7
CSDSTVPREQYF
>TRBV12-3/TRBV12-4|TRBJ2-1
CAVGRGNEQFF
>TRBV4-2|TRBJ2-7
CASSPGLAGVYEQYF
>TRBV7-2|TRBJ2-7
CASSFSTSGTYEQYF
>TRBV9|TRBJ2-5
CASSVEGRSQETQYF
>TRBV29-1|TRBJ2-7
CSVVYPMGFEQYF
>TRBV5-1|TRBJ2-7
CASSPYSGSYEQYF
>TRBV7-3|TRBJ2-2
CASSFPGIGELFF
>TRBV29-1|TRBJ1-2
CSVDDRDSDYGYTF
>TRBV27|TRBJ2-7
CASGWPGGYEQYF
>TRBV7-9|TRBJ2-7
CASSLPRGYEQYF
>TRBV29-1|TRBJ1-2
CSVDQGGDYGYTF
>TRBV4-1|TRBJ2-6
CASSQAQSTSGSWAGANVLTF
>TRBV7-8|TRBJ2-3
CASSSRLAGVNTDTQYF
>TRBV5-1|TRBJ2-7
CASSWADSSEQYF
>TRBV6-5|TRBJ1-1
CASSYGGLTEAFF
>TRBV7-9|TRBJ1-3
CASSRRQGIRSGNTIYF
>TRBV24-1|TRBJ2-3
CATSEPAPGQGTDTQYF
>TRBV11-3|TRBJ2-3
CASGGFGTTDTQYF
>TRBV12-3/TRBV12-4|TRBJ1-1
CASSLSAAFTEAFF
>TRBV29-1|TRBJ1-2
CSVEDRGPELYGYTF
>TRBV12-3/TRBV12-4|TRBJ1-2
CVSSSGPGPNYGYTF
>TRBV20-1|TRBJ1-2
CSAPYITPVRGYGYTF
>TRBV7-9|TRBJ2-1
CASSLVARNEQFF
>TRBV7-9|TRBJ2-7
CASSSAAYEQYF
>TRBV7-8|TRBJ2-1
CASSLVRGGRDEQFF
>TRBV9|TRBJ2-1
CASSVRDFQYNEQFF
>TRBV7-3|TRBJ1-6
CASSLMDSPGSPLHF
>TRBV12-3/TRBV12-4|TRBJ1-1
CASVTGQGIHTEAFF
>TRBV29-1|TRBJ2-2
CSVEYGTNANTGELFF
>TRBV7-9|TRBJ1-1
CASSRTGVNEAFF
>TRBV11-1|TRBJ2-5
CASSDVWGGKETQYF
>TRBV5-1|TRBJ2-2
CASRANTGELFF
>TRBV3-1|TRBJ2-1
CASSPGTSTIYTYEQFF
>TRBV29-1|TRBJ1-2
CSVEDADTAAYGYTF
>TRBV11-1|TRBJ2-7
CASSLEWPAGGPGEQYF
>TRBV7-9|TRBJ2-7
CASSPDSSYEQYF